The clone carrying this T cell receptor (beta chain) was counted a few times. Alongside a J-beta primer mix, a sample-barcoded 5' primer served in a second PCR lasting about 7 to 11 cycles. TCRdb reprocessed the 5' RACE reads via MiXCR and lists one record per CDR3 protein. The sample includes around 1,500,000 distinct CDR3 sequences, 42% of them seen just once. Germline CDR1 is KGHDR and CDR2 is SFDVKD. This CDR3 region has 15 residues. J was trimmed by 4 bases and V by 5 bases; bases with no gene match: 6. The source of the sample is a study of blood T cells in healthy people across ages. The source is a woman in her late teens or twenties in good health. The sequenced material came from blood. V usage is TRBV24-1 and J usage is TRBJ2-3, with 9 bases matching TRBD1. CDR3 coding DNA: TGTGCCACCAGTGCGGGGACAGGGCGGGCAGATACGCAGTATTTT. Amino acids: CATSAGTGRADTQYF.